This TCR beta chain stems from a study of technical replicates of blood from a handful of donors. The V gene end was trimmed by 4 bases and the J gene end by 1 base; junction bases not matched to a gene: 4. The CDR3 runs 14 residues. In germline, CDR1 is SGHRS, CDR2 YFSETQ. Only in-frame clones appear in the TCRdb table, and some are missing; sequencing was by immunoSEQ multiplex PCR. The data show about 73,000 clones, 93% seen once. What was sequenced was T cells isolated from PBMCs. V usage is TRBV5-1 and J usage is TRBJ1-1, with TRBD1 identical over 7 bases. The TCR sequence derives from a human donor in good health. This chain's CDR3 is CASSVGGGNTEAFF. The CDR3 bases are TGCGCCAGCAGCGTAGGGGGCGGGAACACTGAAGCTTTCTTT. Filled out from reference TRBV5-1 and TRBJ1-1, the complete variable domain reads KAGVTQTPRYLIKTRGQQVTLSCSPISGHRSVSWYQQTPGQGLQFLFEYFSETQRNKGNFPGRFSGRQFSNSRSEMNVSTLELGDSALYLCASSVGGGNTEAFFGQGTRLTVV.